The TCR beta chain under discussion was sequenced for a study of shared clonotypes between healthy human individuals. Study-wide results and limits: Among donors, clonotype sharing was expected to be affected by sequencing depth. Rarefaction showed sorted-subset sequencing was incomplete despite large depth.

CD45RO negativity and positive selection for CCR7 defined naive CD8 cells, a population that excluded terminally differentiated effector memory CD45RA+ cells. Only in-frame clones appear in the TCRdb table, and some are missing; sequencing was by immunoSEQ multiplex PCR. The table records almost 700,000 clones, about 91% of them present only once. A remark on this clone: Its antigen is still unknown.

CDR1 is MNHNS and CDR2 is SASEGT in the germline V gene. The V gene lost 2 bases and the J gene lost 7 bases, with 11 bases spanning the gap. The CDR3 loop spans 14 amino acids. The clonotype originates from a man in his thirties or forties in good health. V and J are TRBV6-1 and TRBJ2-2; a possible D gene is TRBD2 (6 bases). The specimen was naive CD8+ T cells sorted from blood. Here the CDR3 reads CASSEWTKGGELFF. CDR3 sequence (DNA): TGTGCCAGCAGTGAATGGACTAAAGGCGGGGAGCTGTTTTTT.